These 2 T cell receptor beta chains came from one sample sequenced in a study of T cells in Graves' hyperthyroidism and ophthalmopathy. Researchers amplified the TCR beta CDR3 regions from RNA transcripts. A first-round RT-PCR of the TCR CDR3 used the HTBI primer set. TCRdb independently ran MiXCR on the multiplex PCR reads; one entry per CDR3 protein. Of approximately 400,000 distinct CDR3 sequences in the sample, about 14% were seen once. What was sequenced was blood. These receptors were obtained from a woman aged 55-70 years with Graves' hyperthyroidism.

This clonotype was detected ten times or more. The chain uses TRBV30 and TRBJ2-7; possibly TRBD2 for D (6 bases). CDR3 size: 14 residues. V lost 1 base to trimming and J lost 2 bases, with 12 bases between them. Looked up from germline, CDR1 is GTSNPN and CDR2 is SVGIG (reference sequence). In nucleotides, the CDR3 is TGTGCCTGGAGTGAGGGAGGAAGGACCTACGAGCAGTACTTC. Its translation: CAWSEGGRTYEQYF.

This clonotype appeared many times. V is TRBV10-1 and J is TRBJ1-1, with TRBD1 identical over 8 bases. CDR1 and CDR2 (germline): WNHNN, SYGVQD (reference sequence). The CDR3 totals 16 residues. The J segment lost 1 base and the V segment lost 1 base, leaving 5 bases of the junction unmatched. The CDR3 is CASSEYGQGTNTEAFF. CDR3 nucleotide sequence: TGCGCCAGCAGTGAGTATGGACAGGGAACGAACACTGAAGCTTTCTTT.